The 9 T cell receptor beta chains below were found in one sample sequenced in a study of Graves' ophthalmopathy and Graves' hyperthyroidism. Amplification of TCR beta CDR3 regions used RNA transcripts. Second-round multiplex PCR came after first-round RT-PCR with HTBI primers. TCRdb recomputed calls from the multiplex PCR reads with MiXCR, one row per CDR3 protein. Here the sample spans around 590,000 distinct CDR3 sequences, 39% being singletons. The sequenced sample was peripheral blood or thyroid tissue (not recorded which). These receptors were taken from an adult man with Graves' hyperthyroidism.

The chain has TRBV29-1 and TRBJ2-7; no firm D call. V lost 8 bases and J 0 bases, leaving 23 bases between the germline ends. This CDR3 is 16 amino acids long. The germline gives CDR1 SQVTM, CDR2 ANQGSEA. The CDR3 coding sequence is TGCAGCAGTGAAGACACGGGCACCATAAGCTCCTACGAGCAGTACTTC. Its translation is CSSEDTGTISSYEQYF.

The rearrangement uses TRBV29-1 and TRBJ2-5; TRBD1 agrees at 7 bases. There are 13 residues in the CDR3. Germline V CDR1 and CDR2: SQVTM, ANQGSEA. The V gene end was trimmed by 8 bases and the J gene end by 4 bases; junction bases not matched to a gene: 10. This CDR3 reads CSLRTGARETQYF. The CDR3 DNA sequence: TGCAGCTTACGAACAGGGGCCAGAGAGACCCAGTACTTC.

This clonotype was counted at least ten times. The chain combines TRBV6-5 with TRBJ2-5, with TRBD1 as a possible D gene (5 bases). The CDR3 totals 15 residues. Trimming removed 0 bases from V and 5 bases from J, with 13 bases in between. CDR1 MNHEY and CDR2 SVGAGI come from the germline V gene. The CDR3 DNA sequence: TGTGCCAGCAGTTACTCGAACACAGGATGGGAGACCCAGTACTTC. Translation gives CASSYSNTGWETQYF.

Notes on this clonotype: With a much larger clone just one base away, this may be a read error. The conserved closing phenylalanine or tryptophan is absent in this CDR3, likely reflecting a read error. The CDR3 region is CASSQTTGVGNQPQHC. CDR3 sequence (DNA): TGTGCCAGCAGCCAGACGACAGGGGTGGGCAATCAGCCCCAGCATTGT. This chain connects TRBV4-2 to TRBJ1-5, with TRBD1 matching 8 bases. CDR1 is LGHNA and CDR2 is YNFKEQ in the germline V gene. J gave up 2 bases and V 3 bases, and 6 bases lay outside the gene matches. CDR3 length equals 16 residues.

This clonotype was counted at least ten times. The rearrangement joins TRBV6-2 or TRBV6-3 to TRBJ2-7; D gene ambiguous. Germline CDR1 MNHEY, CDR2 SVGEGT. V was trimmed by 4 bases and J by 2 bases, leaving 12 bases between them. The CDR3 loop spans 14 amino acids. The CDR3 coding sequence is TGTGCCAGCAGTTCTCCGGATGTAGCCTACGAGCAGTACTTC. Translated: CASSSPDVAYEQYF.

This clonotype was seen at least ten times. This chain connects TRBV2 to TRBJ2-7; D is possibly TRBD2 (5 bases). Trimming removed 3 bases from V and 6 bases from J, with 15 bases in between. Germline-derived CDR1 and CDR2 are SNHLY and FYNNEI. The length of the CDR3 is 14 residues. The CDR3 reads CASSDRTYNGEQYF. CDR3 coding DNA: TGTGCCAGCAGTGACCGGACTTATAACGGCGAGCAGTACTTC.

The chain has TRBV6-5 and TRBJ2-2; 10 nucleotides match TRBD2. The germline CDR1 and CDR2 sequences are MNHEY and SVGAGI. With 5 bases clipped from V and 1 base from J, the junction kept 1 base outside the gene matches. The CDR3 runs to 15 residues. CDR3 DNA: TGTGCCAGCAGTGAGCGGGGGGGGAACACCGGGGAGCTGTTTTTT. Translation gives CASSERGGNTGELFF.

The genes are TRBV20-1 and TRBJ1-4; D gene ambiguous. CDR3 length: 14 residues. From germline, CDR1 is DFQATT and CDR2 SNEGSKA (reference sequence). V dropped 1 base and J dropped 5 bases, with 11 bases sitting between them. In DNA form, the CDR3 reads TGCAGTGCTAGAGTGGGTGATAGGAATGAAAAACTGTTTTTT. Translation gives CSARVGDRNEKLFF.

CDR3 in DNA: TGTGCCAGCAGCGCCGGGGGCGACAATGAGCAGTACTTC. It translates to CASSAGGDNEQYF. V gene TRBV7-6 combines with J gene TRBJ2-7; D may correspond to TRBD1 or TRBD2 (6 bases each). Deletions cut 5 bases from V and 7 bases from J, with 15 bases between. From germline, CDR1 is SGHVS and CDR2 FNYEAQ. There are 13 residues in the CDR3. The full variable domain, in which reference TRBV7-6 and TRBJ2-7 provide the parts outside the CDR3, is GAGVSQSPRYKVTKRGQDVALRCDPISGHVSLYWYRQALGQGPEFLTYFNYEAQQDKSGLPNDRFSAERPEGSISTLTIQRTEQRDSAMYRCASSAGGDNEQYFGPGTRLTVT.